This passage covers 26 T cell receptor beta chains from one sample sequenced in a study of T cell responses to AZD1222 COVID-19 vaccine. TCRdb's copy holds only in-frame clones and misses some; the assay was immunoSEQ multiplex PCR. The table lists approximately 220,000 clones, roughly 91% of them singletons. Source: peripheral blood, taken on day 0 of MenACWY control vaccination. These receptor sequences come from an adult in good health.

The rearrangement uses TRBV4-3 and TRBJ1-1; the match to TRBD1 covers 7 bases. CDR1 LGHNA and CDR2 YSLEER come from the germline V gene. V trimming: 1 base; J trimming: 5 bases; junction bases outside the gene matches: 4. CDR3 length equals 14 residues. The CDR3 coding sequence is TGCGCCAGCAGCCAAGGGCACAGGGGAACTGAAGCTTTCTTT. It encodes CASSQGHRGTEAFF.

Written as DNA, the CDR3 is TGTGCCAGCAGGAGACAGGGTACAAGGCAGCCCCAGCATTTT. It is translated as CASRRQGTRQPQHF. The gene calls are TRBV2 and TRBJ1-5, with 7 positions matching TRBD1. Germline trimming cut 6 bases from V and 7 bases from J; bases unmatched to any gene: 9. Germline lookup yields CDR1 SNHLY and CDR2 FYNNEI. The CDR3 spans 14 residues. Combining the CDR3 with reference TRBV2 and TRBJ1-5 gives the whole variable domain EPEVTQTPSHQVTQMGQEVILRCVPISNHLYFYWYRQILGQKVEFLVSFYNNEISEKSEIFDDQFSVERPDGSNFTLKIRSTKLEDSAMYFCASRRQGTRQPQHFGDGTRLSIL.

The chain uses TRBV20-1 and TRBJ1-5; D is unclear. There are 10 residues in the CDR3. Trimming shortened V by 3 bases and J by 8 bases, and 5 bases separated the two germline ends. CDR1 is DFQATT, CDR2 SNEGSKA, per germline (reference sequence). Here the CDR3 reads CSASREPQHF. The CDR3 nucleotides read TGCAGTGCTAGCCGGGAGCCCCAGCATTTT.

Notes on this clone: This CDR3 is also generated by other DNA sequences in the sample. J is TRBJ1-1 and V is TRBV3-1 (or the pseudogene TRBV3-2); D is unclear. V was clipped by 1 base and J by 2 bases, with 8 bases between them. Germline CDR1 LGHDT, CDR2 YNNKEL (reference sequence). This CDR3 spans 14 amino acids. CDR3 nucleotide sequence: TGTGCCAGCAGCCAAGTTCAAGGAAACACTGAAGCTTTCTTT. Translated, it gives CASSQVQGNTEAFF.

The chain joins TRBV28 to TRBJ1-4; TRBD1 matches 8 bases. Unmatched junction bases numbered 16, after V lost 6 bases and J lost 10 bases. Looked up from germline, CDR1 is MDHEN and CDR2 is SYDVKM. The CDR3 contains 16 residues. The CDR3 region is CASSPRRTGRPAKLFF. CDR3 DNA: TGTGCCAGCAGCCCCCGGCGGACAGGGCGGCCCGCAAAACTGTTTTTT. The whole variable domain, filled in from reference TRBV28 and TRBJ1-4, reads DVKVTQSSRYLVKRTGEKVFLECVQDMDHENMFWYRQDPGLGLRLIYFSYDVKMKEKGDIPEGYSVSREKKERFSLILESASTNQTSMYLCASSPRRTGRPAKLFFGSGTQLSVL.

The V gene is TRBV4-3, the J gene TRBJ1-2; D ambiguous. This CDR3 spans 12 amino acids. V shed 6 bases and J shed 4 bases, with 9 bases lying between them. CDR1 is LGHNA, CDR2 YSLEER, per germline. CDR3 sequence (DNA): TGCGCCAGCAGTCTGGAATCCTATGGCTACACCTTC. It encodes CASSLESYGYTF.

The V and J genes are TRBV7-2 and TRBJ1-1, with D unresolved. Trimming stripped 4 bases from V and 1 base from J, with 13 bases between. Germline CDR1 SGHTA, CDR2 FQGNSA. This CDR3 has 15 residues. The CDR3 DNA sequence: TGTGCCAGCAGCTCCCAAAAGGTCCAGAACACTGAAGCTTTCTTT. It encodes CASSSQKVQNTEAFF.

The chain links TRBV21-1 to TRBJ1-1. TRBV21-1 is labeled a pseudogene. The CDR3 is 13 amino acids. CDR3: CASSPPGRTEAFF. The CDR3 DNA sequence: TGTGCCAGCAGCCCCCCGGGAAGGACTGAAGCTTTCTTT.

The CDR3 here is CASSGTGTSRNEQFF. DNA for the CDR3: TGTGCCAGCAGCGGTACGGGGACTAGTAGGAATGAGCAGTTCTTC. The V and J genes are TRBV9 and TRBJ2-1; 8 nucleotides line up with TRBD2. Germline CDR1 and CDR2: SGDLS and YYNGEE. This CDR3 has 15 residues. V shed 3 bases, J shed 7 bases, and the junction held 9 bases outside the gene matches.

The chain uses TRBV7-3 and TRBJ2-5; perhaps TRBD2 as D (5 bases). Per germline, CDR1 SGHTA and CDR2 FQGTGA. The CDR3 is 14 residues long. Trimming removed 2 bases from V and 1 base from J, with 8 bases in between. This chain's CDR3 is CASSLSGFQETQYF. In DNA, the CDR3 is TGTGCCAGCAGCTTATCGGGGTTCCAAGAGACCCAGTACTTC.

The table lists this clone with a count of one. The chain employs TRBV4-1 and TRBJ1-2; 7 nucleotides agree with TRBD1. CDR1 and CDR2 (germline): MGHRA, YSYEKL. V trimming: 4 bases; J trimming: 2 bases; junction bases outside the gene matches: 10. The CDR3 consists of 16 residues. For the CDR3, the DNA is TGCGCCAGCAGCCCTCTGCCCGCCAGGGGGAACTATGGCTACACCTTC. This encodes CASSPLPARGNYGYTF.

The chain carries TRBV6-5 and TRBJ1-4, with D possibly TRBD1 on 6 matching bases. CDR3 length: 16 residues. Trimming left V 0 bases short and J 7 bases short, with 15 bases between. Germline V CDR1 and CDR2: MNHEY, SVGAGI. This CDR3 reads CASSYSNGGRGEKLFF. The CDR3 DNA is TGTGCCAGCAGTTACTCGAACGGGGGCCGGGGTGAAAAACTGTTTTTT.

The chain links TRBV3-1 (or the pseudogene TRBV3-2) to TRBJ2-1; 7 bases are a match to TRBD2. This CDR3 has 15 residues. Germline-derived CDR1 and CDR2 are LGHDT and YNNKEL (reference sequence). Losses at the gene ends were 1 base for V and 2 bases for J; bases not matched to a gene: 2. The CDR3 region is CASSQVAGAYNEQFF. As DNA, the CDR3 is TGTGCCAGCAGCCAAGTGGCGGGAGCCTACAATGAGCAGTTCTTC.

The V and J genes are TRBV5-4 and TRBJ2-6; D unresolved. V lost 4 bases, J lost 1 base, and 9 bases lay in between. The CDR3 is 15 residues long. CDR1 and CDR2 from the germline V gene are SGHNT and YYREEE (reference sequence). In DNA, the CDR3 is TGTGCCAGCAGCCGCGACTCTTCTGGGGCCAACGTCCTGACTTTC. This codes for CASSRDSSGANVLTF.

V usage is TRBV6-2 or TRBV6-3 and J usage is TRBJ1-1, with D possibly being TRBD1 (5 bases). The germline CDR1 and CDR2 sequences are MNHEY and SVGEGT. Between the trimmed V and J ends, which lost 5 bases and 3 bases, there was a span of 19 bases. The CDR3 has 16 amino acids. In DNA, the CDR3 is TGTGCCAGCAGTACCGGGACTCATGGAAGGTACACTGAAGCTTTCTTT. Residues: CASSTGTHGRYTEAFF.

Only a few counts were recorded for this clone. The J gene is TRBJ2-7, the V gene TRBV7-9; weak D call: TRBD2 (5 bases). CDR3 length: 16 amino acids. Germline V lookup: CDR1 SEHNR, CDR2 FQNEAQ (reference sequence). Trimming cost V 5 bases and J 0 bases, with 17 bases left between them. The CDR3 loop is CASSRAEGFSSYEQYF. The CDR3 coding sequence is TGTGCCAGCAGCCGAGCAGAGGGCTTTTCCTCCTACGAGCAGTACTTC.

The chain is built from TRBV5-1 and TRBJ2-7, with TRBD1 matching 12 bases. The CDR3 is made up of 14 amino acids. V was clipped by 4 bases and J by 5 bases; unmatched bases: 4. Germline V CDR1 and CDR2: SGHRS, YFSETQ. The CDR3 sequence: CASSTGQGANEQYF. The CDR3 nucleotides are TGCGCCAGCAGCACGGGACAGGGGGCGAACGAGCAGTACTTC. The whole variable domain, filled in from reference TRBV5-1 and TRBJ2-7, reads KAGVTQTPRYLIKTRGQQVTLSCSPISGHRSVSWYQQTPGQGLQFLFEYFSETQRNKGNFPGRFSGRQFSNSRSEMNVSTLELGDSALYLCASSTGQGANEQYFGPGTRLTVT.

The rearrangement uses TRBV5-1 and TRBJ2-3; 7 bases align to TRBD2. V dropped 3 bases and J dropped 5; count of bases not matched to a gene: 6. The CDR3 consists of 14 residues. Germline-derived CDR1 and CDR2 are SGHRS and YFSETQ. As DNA, the CDR3 is TGCGCCAGCAGCTCCAGGACTAGGGTAGATACGCAGTATTTT. Amino acid sequence: CASSSRTRVDTQYF.

This clone was counted only a few times. The J gene is TRBJ2-1, the V gene TRBV7-9; the match to TRBD1 covers 9 bases. The CDR3 is 17 residues long. J was trimmed by 7 bases and V by 5 bases; bases with no gene match: 15. The germline CDR1 and CDR2 sequences are SEHNR and FQNEAQ (reference sequence). The CDR3: CASSARPDRGTWNEQFF. DNA for the CDR3: TGTGCCAGCAGCGCCAGACCCGACAGGGGGACTTGGAATGAGCAGTTCTTC.

The chain carries TRBV5-5 and TRBJ1-2, with D unclear. The length of the CDR3 is 14 residues. CDR1 is SGHKS and CDR2 is YYEKEE in the germline V gene (reference sequence). Trimming cost V 0 bases and J 4 bases, with 10 bases left between them. Here the CDR3 reads CASSLADRAYGYTF. CDR3 DNA: TGTGCCAGCAGCTTGGCAGATCGGGCCTATGGCTACACCTTC.

The chain links TRBV7-2 to TRBJ1-1; the D gene is possibly TRBD1 (6 bases). The CDR3 extends over 14 amino acids. V was trimmed by 1 base and J by 5 bases, leaving 11 bases between them. Germline V CDR1 and CDR2: SGHTA, FQGNSA. CDR3 nucleotide sequence: TGTGCCAGCAGCTTAGTCACCAGGGGAACTGAAGCTTTCTTT. Translating gives CASSLVTRGTEAFF.

This clone has only one observation. CDR3 nucleotides: TGTGCCAGCAGCCCGCGGGCAGGCTGGAACACTGAAGCTTTCTTT. It is translated as CASSPRAGWNTEAFF. The V call is TRBV9, the J call TRBJ1-1, with unresolved D. Germline V lookup: CDR1 SGDLS, CDR2 YYNGEE. This CDR3 has 15 residues. V dropped 4 bases and J dropped 1 base, with 14 bases sitting between them.

The chain links TRBV6-6 to TRBJ1-5, with 8 bases identical to TRBD1. Germline values: CDR1 MNHNY, CDR2 SVGAGI (reference sequence). The V gene end was trimmed by 11 bases and the J gene end by 11 bases; junction bases not matched to a gene: 14. The length of the CDR3 is 13 residues. The CDR3 reads CAAAGQGLLAQHF. The CDR3 DNA is TGTGCCGCAGCCGGACAGGGCCTGCTGGCCCAGCATTTT.

V is TRBV6-5 and J is TRBJ1-5; D uncertain. This CDR3 spans 15 amino acids. Germline V gene sequence: CDR1 MNHEY, CDR2 SVGAGI. V lost 0 bases and J lost 7, with 13 bases in between. The CDR3 loop is CASSYSLLDGQPQHF. The CDR3 DNA reads as TGTGCCAGCAGTTACTCGCTTCTGGACGGCCAGCCCCAGCATTTT.

This chain joins TRBV27 and TRBJ1-2; 7 bases map to TRBD1. The V gene's germline CDR1 is MNHEY and CDR2 SMNVEV (reference sequence). V shed 3 bases and J 6 bases; nucleotides not matched to a gene: 4. The CDR3 has 13 amino acids. The CDR3 DNA reads as TGTGCCAGCAGTTTCAGAGGGGGCAATGGCTACACCTTC. Its translation: CASSFRGGNGYTF.

The rearrangement joins TRBV15 to TRBJ1-2; 8 bases agree with TRBD1. Germline assignment: CDR1 LNHNV and CDR2 YYDKDF (reference sequence). This CDR3 region has 15 residues. V shed 0 bases and J 7 bases; nucleotides not matched to a gene: 7. The CDR3 DNA reads TGTGCCACCAGCAGAGAGGTGACAGGGGTTGGTGGCTACACCTTC. Amino acid sequence: CATSREVTGVGGYTF.